The 23 T cell receptor beta chains listed next were all sequenced from one sample in a study of glioma-infiltrating T cells after dendritic cell vaccination. Stated time point: after dendritic cell vaccination, including at tumor progression/relapse. The data were produced by immunoSEQ multiplex PCR, yet TCRdb's version contains in-frame clones alone and is incomplete. Altogether 80,000 to 100,000 clones are present, 65% to 85% being singletons, with the ten largest covering 5% to 7%. The source material was blood, sampled after dendritic cell vaccination. These receptors were obtained from a human donor with glioblastoma.

The CDR3 reads CAWRNYGSNYEQYF. In nucleotides, the CDR3 is TGTGCCTGGAGGAATTATGGGAGTAACTACGAGCAGTACTTC. This sequence joins TRBV30 and TRBJ2-7; TRBD2 is a possible D gene (5 bases). The CDR3 loop spans 14 amino acids. Germline V gene lookup returns CDR1 GTSNPN and CDR2 SVGIG (reference sequence). The V gene lost 3 bases and the J gene lost 3 bases, with 15 bases spanning the gap.

The chain links TRBV25-1 to TRBJ1-2, with TRBD1 identical over 7 bases. J was trimmed by 6 bases and V by 2 bases; bases with no gene match: 6. Germline assignment: CDR1 MGHDK and CDR2 SYGVNS. This CDR3 is built from 14 residues. In DNA form, the CDR3 reads TGTGCCAGCAGTGAACAGGACAGGCTCGATGGCTACACCTTC. Residues: CASSEQDRLDGYTF.

The gene calls are TRBV5-1 and TRBJ2-1, with 13 bases that match TRBD2. CDR1 and CDR2 from the germline V gene are SGHRS and YFSETQ. CDR3 size: 15 residues. The junction had 2 bases not matched to a gene; V was cut back by 0 bases and J by 8 bases. The CDR3 loop is CASSLGGLAGDEQFF. The CDR3 region has the DNA TGCGCCAGCAGCTTGGGTGGACTAGCGGGGGATGAGCAGTTCTTC. The full variable domain, its missing parts supplied by reference TRBV5-1 and TRBJ2-1, is KAGVTQTPRYLIKTRGQQVTLSCSPISGHRSVSWYQQTPGQGLQFLFEYFSETQRNKGNFPGRFSGRQFSNSRSEMNVSTLELGDSALYLCASSLGGLAGDEQFFGPGTRLTVL.

This chain uses TRBV2 with TRBJ2-7, with 7 bases aligning to TRBD2. J was trimmed by 2 bases and V by 8 bases; bases with no gene match: 12. The CDR3 consists of 15 residues. CDR1 is SNHLY, CDR2 FYNNEI, per germline. The chain's CDR3 is CASSPTSVKTYEQYF. DNA of the CDR3: TGTGCCAGCTCCCCAACTAGCGTAAAAACCTACGAGCAGTACTTC.

With respect to this clone: The identical CDR3 is also encoded by other nucleotide sequences in the sample. The CDR3 sequence: CASSLFGQPQHF. For the CDR3, the DNA is TGTGCCAGCAGTTTATTCGGTCAGCCCCAGCATTTT. The J gene is TRBJ1-5, the V gene TRBV27; D remains unclear. The CDR3 extends over 12 amino acids. The V and J ends lost 1 base and 6 bases respectively, with 4 bases between them. The V gene's germline CDR1 is MNHEY and CDR2 SMNVEV (reference sequence).

The rearrangement joins TRBV5-1 to TRBJ2-3; the D gene is possibly TRBD2 (6 bases). Germline values: CDR1 SGHRS, CDR2 YFSETQ. Trimming removed 1 base at V and 1 base at J, with 13 bases between. The CDR3 sequence is 16 residues long. CDR3 region: CASSLQLRGRTDTQYF. DNA of the CDR3: TGCGCCAGCAGCTTGCAATTGCGGGGACGCACAGATACGCAGTATTTT. Based on the CDR3 plus reference TRBV5-1 and TRBJ2-3, the full variable domain is KAGVTQTPRYLIKTRGQQVTLSCSPISGHRSVSWYQQTPGQGLQFLFEYFSETQRNKGNFPGRFSGRQFSNSRSEMNVSTLELGDSALYLCASSLQLRGRTDTQYFGPGTRLTVL.

The rearrangement uses TRBV2 and TRBJ1-2, with 8 bases matching TRBD1. CDR3 length equals 17 residues. Germline CDR1 and CDR2: SNHLY and FYNNEI. V gave up 1 base and J gave up 4 bases; unmatched junction bases: 11. CDR3 DNA sequence: TGTGCCAGCAGTGAAGACCAGACAGGGGCCATTCTCTATGGCTACACCTTC. This translates into CASSEDQTGAILYGYTF. Supplemented by reference TRBV2 and TRBJ1-2, the full variable domain reads EPEVTQTPSHQVTQMGQEVILRCVPISNHLYFYWYRQILGQKVEFLVSFYNNEISEKSEIFDDQFSVERPDGSNFTLKIRSTKLEDSAMYFCASSEDQTGAILYGYTFGSGTRLTVV.

CDR3 amino acids: CASSVLRDTQYF. The CDR3 DNA follows: TGCGCCAGCAGTGTCCTCCGAGATACGCAGTATTTT. V usage is TRBV10-2 and J usage is TRBJ2-3; D uncertain. CDR1 is WSHSY, CDR2 SAAADI, per germline. V lost 4 bases and J lost 5, with 7 bases in between. The CDR3 contains 12 residues.

The V and J genes are TRBV28 and TRBJ1-1, with a tentative D call TRBD1 (6 bases). The ends were cut back, 3 bases at V and 3 bases at J, with 14 bases in the middle. Germline V gene data show CDR1 as MDHEN and CDR2 as SYDVKM. This CDR3 has 15 residues. In DNA, the CDR3 is TGTGCCAGCAGTTTCGGGGGGCGCGGGTACACTGAAGCTTTCTTT. Translated, it gives CASSFGGRGYTEAFF.

This clone showed up just a few times. V is TRBV30 and J is TRBJ2-7; 7 bases map to TRBD1. The CDR3 contains 13 residues. With 2 bases clipped from V and 5 bases from J, the junction kept 6 bases outside the gene matches. CDR1 is GTSNPN, CDR2 SVGIG, per germline (reference sequence). The CDR3: CAWSKGAYNEQYF. As DNA, the CDR3 is TGTGCCTGGAGTAAGGGGGCGTATAACGAGCAGTACTTC.

V is TRBV14 and J is TRBJ2-7; tentative D call: TRBD1 (6 bases). Trimming removed 4 bases at V and 3 bases at J, with 10 bases between. The germline V gene has CDR1 SGHDN and CDR2 FVKESK. The CDR3 contains 13 residues. As DNA, the CDR3 is TGTGCCAGCAGCCGGGGGACATACTACGAGCAGTACTTC. Translating it yields CASSRGTYYEQYF.

The chain has TRBV4-1 and TRBJ2-3, with 8 bases fitting TRBD2. J gave up 6 bases and V 4 bases, and 12 bases lay outside the gene matches. The length of the CDR3 is 16 residues. CDR1 and CDR2 (germline): MGHRA, YSYEKL. The CDR3 sequence is CASSPWGSGVGDTQYF. CDR3 DNA sequence: TGCGCCAGCAGCCCCTGGGGTAGCGGGGTGGGGGATACGCAGTATTTT.

The V gene is TRBV4-2, the J gene TRBJ1-6; possibly TRBD1 for D (5 bases). The CDR3 runs to 19 residues. The V gene's germline CDR1 is LGHNA and CDR2 YNFKEQ. V dropped 0 bases and J dropped 0 bases, with 15 bases sitting between them. CDR3 nucleotides: TGTGCCAGCAGCCAAGAGGGGCTGACGCGAAGCTCCTATAATTCACCCCTCCACTTT. Its protein is CASSQEGLTRSSYNSPLHF.

The chain couples TRBV2 to TRBJ1-2; 10 bases match TRBD1. Trimming cost V 3 bases and J 4 bases; bases outside gene matches: 2. Germline CDR1 and CDR2: SNHLY and FYNNEI. The CDR3 totals 14 residues. CDR3 DNA sequence: TGTGCCAGCAGTGAGACAGGGGGCGCCTATGGCTACACCTTC. Translated: CASSETGGAYGYTF.

This rearrangement joins TRBV10-1 to TRBJ2-2; tentative D call: TRBD1 (6 bases). Between the trimmed V and J ends, which lost 6 bases and 6 bases, there was a span of 11 bases. Germline-derived CDR1 and CDR2 are WNHNN and SYGVQD (reference sequence). The CDR3 is made up of 13 amino acids. The CDR3 loop reads CASRETGSGELFF. CDR3 sequence (DNA): TGCGCCAGCAGGGAAACAGGGTCCGGGGAGCTGTTTTTT.

The chain couples TRBV19 to TRBJ2-5; D may be TRBD1 (5 bases). Trimming took off 6 bases at V and 2 bases at J, with 16 bases between the two ends. Germline-derived CDR1 and CDR2 are LNHDA and SQIVND (reference sequence). The length of the CDR3 is 15 residues. The CDR3 nucleotides read TGTGCCAGTAGGGTACAGGACCTTTATCAAGAGACCCAGTACTTC. Its translation is CASRVQDLYQETQYF.

The rearrangement links TRBV6-6 to TRBJ1-5; TRBD1 agrees at 7 bases. The length of the CDR3 is 15 residues. V shed 6 bases and J 5 bases; nucleotides not matched to a gene: 10. Looked up from germline, CDR1 is MNHNY and CDR2 is SVGAGI (reference sequence). CDR3 coding DNA: TGTGCCAGCAGGAGAGTACAGGGGTTCGATCAGCCCCAGCATTTT. It translates to CASRRVQGFDQPQHF.

The chain combines TRBV6-6 with TRBJ1-4, with a tentative D call TRBD1 (6 bases). Germline V gives CDR1 MNHNY, CDR2 SVGAGI (reference sequence). V lost 2 bases to trimming and J lost 5 bases, with 6 bases between them. The CDR3 covers 13 residues. The CDR3 spells CASSYGTNEKLFF. The CDR3 DNA sequence: TGTGCCAGCAGTTACGGGACAAATGAAAAACTGTTTTTT.

This chain connects TRBV20-1 to TRBJ2-5; D unresolved. With 1 base removed from V and 2 bases from J, the gap between germline ends came to 2 bases. Germline V gene sequence: CDR1 DFQATT, CDR2 SNEGSKA (reference sequence). The CDR3 loop spans 11 amino acids. CDR3 sequence reads: CSARVQETQYF. The CDR3 bases are TGCAGTGCTAGAGTACAAGAGACCCAGTACTTC.

The genes are TRBV19 and TRBJ2-2, with D possibly being TRBD2 (5 bases). CDR3 length: 15 amino acids. V was clipped by 3 bases and J by 5 bases, with 13 bases between them. Germline CDR1 reads LNHDA; CDR2 reads SQIVND (reference sequence). The CDR3 bases are TGTGCCAGTAGTATTGGACTCTGGGAAACCGGGGAGCTGTTTTTT. It codes for CASSIGLWETGELFF.

The chain combines TRBV30 with TRBJ1-1; 8 bases are shared with TRBD1. CDR1 is GTSNPN and CDR2 is SVGIG in the germline V gene (reference sequence). The ends lost 2 bases at V and 7 bases at J; junction bases unmatched: 15. The CDR3 length is 16 residues. The CDR3 protein is CAWSPGTGPTVHEAFF. In DNA, the CDR3 is TGTGCCTGGAGTCCCGGGACAGGACCCACGGTACATGAAGCTTTCTTT.

J is TRBJ2-7 and V is TRBV5-6, with TRBD2 matching 10 bases. V lost 2 bases and J lost 2; bases outside the gene matches: 7. Germline V gene sequence: CDR1 SGHDT, CDR2 YYEEEE. CDR3 length: 16 amino acids. The CDR3 nucleotides read TGTGCCAGCAGCTTCGCTAGCGGGGGACCTACCTACGAGCAGTACTTC. This sequence encodes CASSFASGGPTYEQYF.

The chain couples TRBV4-1 to TRBJ2-7; D might be TRBD2 (6 bases). Trimming shortened V by 1 base and J by 3 bases, and 13 bases separated the two germline ends. Per the germline V gene, CDR1 is MGHRA and CDR2 is YSYEKL. This CDR3 is built from 15 residues. The CDR3 loop reads CASSQVPSGLYEQYF. CDR3 DNA: TGCGCCAGCAGCCAAGTACCCAGCGGGCTCTACGAGCAGTACTTC.